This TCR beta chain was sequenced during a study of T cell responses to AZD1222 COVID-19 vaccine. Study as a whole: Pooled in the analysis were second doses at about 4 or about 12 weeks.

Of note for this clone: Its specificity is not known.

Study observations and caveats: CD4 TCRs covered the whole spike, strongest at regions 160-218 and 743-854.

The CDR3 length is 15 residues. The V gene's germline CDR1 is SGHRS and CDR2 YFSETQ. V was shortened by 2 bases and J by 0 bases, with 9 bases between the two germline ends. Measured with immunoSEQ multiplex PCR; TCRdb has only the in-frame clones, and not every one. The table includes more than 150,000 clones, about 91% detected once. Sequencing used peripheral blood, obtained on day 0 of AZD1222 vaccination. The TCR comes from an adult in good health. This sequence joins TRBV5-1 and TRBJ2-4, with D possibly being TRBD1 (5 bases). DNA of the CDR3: TGCGCCAGCAGCTTAGGAACAGGAGCCAAAAACATTCAGTACTTC. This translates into CASSLGTGAKNIQYF.